The rows below give T cell receptor beta chains drawn from one sample of a study of T cell responses to AZD1222 COVID-19 vaccine. The assay was immunoSEQ multiplex PCR, and TCRdb's table has in-frame clones only and misses some. The sample includes about 120,000 clones, roughly 90% of them seen just once. Source: peripheral blood, taken on day 0 of AZD1222 vaccination. The receptors here all came from an adult in good health. The CDR3 runs from the conserved cysteine through the conserved F or W. Fields, in order: J gene, V gene, D gene, clone size, CDR3 protein, CDR3 DNA. A D gene is named only where the DNA matches it firmly. Clone sizes are given selectively: once, few, many, or a class where the clone is expanded.

TRBJ1-2 TRBV6-5 NA NA CASSSGTESYGYTF TGTGCCAGCAGCTCCGGGACGGAGAGTTATGGCTACACCTTC
TRBJ1-4 TRBV27 NA NA CASSLTGTELFF TGTGCCAGCAGTTTAACGGGGACGGAACTGTTTTTT
TRBJ1-1 TRBV9 NA NA CASSVTGNTEAFF TGTGCCAGCAGCGTCACAGGGAACACTGAAGCTTTCTTT
TRBJ1-5 TRBV12-3/TRBV12-4 NA NA CASSPRAPQPQHF TGTGCCAGCAGCCCACGGGCACCACAGCCCCAGCATTTT
TRBJ1-1 TRBV30 NA few CAWRVGQGPFEAFF TGTGCCTGGCGGGTAGGACAAGGACCTTTTGAAGCTTTCTTT
TRBJ1-2 TRBV7-2 NA once CASSLDWRYGYTF TGTGCCAGCAGCTTAGATTGGAGGTACGGCTACACCTTC
TRBJ1-2 TRBV7-2 TRBD1 NA CASSLTVGGASNYGYTF TGTGCCAGCAGCCTCACCGTAGGGGGCGCCTCCAACTATGGCTACACCTTC
TRBJ1-5 TRBV19 NA NA CASIDRVAAGWGLSNQPQHF TGTGCCAGTATAGATCGAGTTGCGGCAGGGTGGGGTCTTAGCAATCAGCCCCAGCATTTT
TRBJ2-7 TRBV6-5 TRBD2 NA CASSYSAGGSYEQYF TGTGCCAGCAGTTACTCGGCGGGGGGGTCCTACGAGCAGTACTTC
TRBJ1-2 TRBV4-1 TRBD1 NA CASSYTTGVDGYTF TGCGCCAGCAGCTATACTACAGGGGTTGATGGCTACACCTTC
TRBJ1-6 TRBV27 NA NA CASSSRVYNSPLHF TGTGCCAGCAGTTCCAGGGTTTATAATTCACCCCTCCACTTT
TRBJ1-3 TRBV19 NA NA CASTIVGPRPGAPSGNTIYF TGTGCCAGTACTATCGTAGGGCCCCGACCAGGGGCTCCTTCTGGAAACACCATATATTTT
TRBJ2-4 TRBV7-2 TRBD1 once CASSEDRSAKNIQYF TGTGCCAGCAGTGAGGACAGGTCAGCCAAAAACATTCAGTACTTC
TRBJ1-6 TRBV13 NA NA CASSPRQRSPLHF TGTGCCAGCAGCCCCCGACAGAGATCACCCCTCCACTTT
TRBJ1-2 TRBV11-2 NA NA CASTSLGGSNYGYTF TGTGCCAGCACCAGCCTCGGGGGTAGTAACTATGGCTACACCTTC
TRBJ2-4 TRBV7-2 NA NA CASSPDVVAKNIQYF TGTGCCAGCAGCCCCGACGTGGTAGCCAAAAACATTCAGTACTTC
TRBJ1-5 TRBV19 NA NA CASSIGRAAEQPQHF TGTGCCAGTAGTATAGGTAGGGCAGCGGAGCAGCCCCAGCATTTT